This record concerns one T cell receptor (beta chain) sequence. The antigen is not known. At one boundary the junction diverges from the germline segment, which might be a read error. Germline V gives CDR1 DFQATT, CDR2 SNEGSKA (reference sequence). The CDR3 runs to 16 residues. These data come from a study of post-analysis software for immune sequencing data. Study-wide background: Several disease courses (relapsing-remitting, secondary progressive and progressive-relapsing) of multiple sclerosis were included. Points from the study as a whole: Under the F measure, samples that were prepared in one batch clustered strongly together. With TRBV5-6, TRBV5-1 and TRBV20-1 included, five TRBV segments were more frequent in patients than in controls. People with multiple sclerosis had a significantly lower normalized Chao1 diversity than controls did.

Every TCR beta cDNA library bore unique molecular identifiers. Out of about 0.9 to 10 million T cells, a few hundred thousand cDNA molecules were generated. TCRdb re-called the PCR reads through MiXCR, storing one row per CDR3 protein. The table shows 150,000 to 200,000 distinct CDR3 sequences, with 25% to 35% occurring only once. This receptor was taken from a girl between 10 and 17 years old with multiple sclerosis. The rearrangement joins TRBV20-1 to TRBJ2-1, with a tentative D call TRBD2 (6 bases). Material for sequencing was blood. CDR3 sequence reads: CSAHHSGPFSCNERFF. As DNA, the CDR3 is TGCAGTGCTCACCATAGCGGACCCTTCTCCTGCAATGAGCGGTTCTTC.